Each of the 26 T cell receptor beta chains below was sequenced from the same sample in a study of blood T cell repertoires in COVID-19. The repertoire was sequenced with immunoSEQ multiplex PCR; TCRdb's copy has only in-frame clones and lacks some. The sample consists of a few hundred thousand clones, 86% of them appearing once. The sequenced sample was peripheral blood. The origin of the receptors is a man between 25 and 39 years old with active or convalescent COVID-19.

CDR3 loop: CASSLIGGGNTGELFF. Here the CDR3 DNA reads TGTGCCAGCAGCTTAATTGGCGGGGGGAACACCGGGGAGCTGTTTTTT. The rearrangement uses TRBV7-3 and TRBJ2-2; 7 bases agree with TRBD2. The CDR3 is 16 amino acids. The V gene end was trimmed by 1 base and the J gene end by 1 base; junction bases not matched to a gene: 3. Germline lookup yields CDR1 SGHTA and CDR2 FQGTGA.

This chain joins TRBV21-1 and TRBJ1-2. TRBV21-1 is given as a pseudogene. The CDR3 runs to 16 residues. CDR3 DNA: TGTGCCAGCAGCAAACGCGCGGCAGGGGAGGGGTATGGCTACACCTTC. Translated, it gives CASSKRAAGEGYGYTF.

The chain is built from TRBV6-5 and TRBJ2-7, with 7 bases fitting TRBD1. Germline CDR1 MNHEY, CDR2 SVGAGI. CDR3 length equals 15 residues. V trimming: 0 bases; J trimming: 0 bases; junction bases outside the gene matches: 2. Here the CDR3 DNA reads TGTGCCAGCAGTTACTCAGGGGGCGTCTCCTACGAGCAGTACTTC. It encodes CASSYSGGVSYEQYF.

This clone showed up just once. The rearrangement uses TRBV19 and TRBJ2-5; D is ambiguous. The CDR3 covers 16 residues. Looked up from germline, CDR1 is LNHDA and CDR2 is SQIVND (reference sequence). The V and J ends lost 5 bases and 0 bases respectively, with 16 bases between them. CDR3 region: CASSPILSLYQETQYF. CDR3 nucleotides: TGTGCCAGTAGTCCCATCCTATCCTTGTACCAAGAGACCCAGTACTTC.

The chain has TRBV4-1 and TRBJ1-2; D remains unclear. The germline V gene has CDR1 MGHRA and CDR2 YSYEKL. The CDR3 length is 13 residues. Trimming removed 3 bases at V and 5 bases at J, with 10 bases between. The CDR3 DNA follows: TGCGCCAGCAGCCAGGACGGACTATATGGCTACACCTTC. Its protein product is CASSQDGLYGYTF.

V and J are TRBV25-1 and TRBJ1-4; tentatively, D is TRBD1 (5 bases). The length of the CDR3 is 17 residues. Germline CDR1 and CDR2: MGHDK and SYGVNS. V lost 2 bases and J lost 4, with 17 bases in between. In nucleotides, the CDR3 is TGTGCCAGCAGTGAAGATTTCGGGGACTTACTTAATGAAAAACTGTTTTTT. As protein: CASSEDFGDLLNEKLFF. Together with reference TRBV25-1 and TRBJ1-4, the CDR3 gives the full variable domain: EADIYQTPRYLVIGTGKKITLECSQTMGHDKMYWYQQDPGMELHLIHYSYGVNSTEKGDLSSESTVSRIRTEHFPLTLESARPSHTSQYLCASSEDFGDLLNEKLFFGSGTQLSVL.

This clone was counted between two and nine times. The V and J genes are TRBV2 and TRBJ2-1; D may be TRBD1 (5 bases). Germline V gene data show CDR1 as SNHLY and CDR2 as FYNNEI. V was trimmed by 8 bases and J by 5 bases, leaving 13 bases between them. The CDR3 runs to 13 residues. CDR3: CASWDDSNNEQFF. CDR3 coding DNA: TGTGCCAGCTGGGATGACAGTAACAATGAGCAGTTCTTC.

The CDR3 loop reads CASSFLGQGSSPLHF. The DNA for the CDR3 is TGTGCCAGCAGCTTCTTAGGACAGGGTAGCTCACCCCTCCACTTT. The chain uses TRBV7-2 and TRBJ1-6; 8 bases map to TRBD1. Germline CDR1 is SGHTA and CDR2 is FQGNSA. V gave up 3 bases and J gave up 10 bases; unmatched junction bases: 8. CDR3 size: 15 residues.

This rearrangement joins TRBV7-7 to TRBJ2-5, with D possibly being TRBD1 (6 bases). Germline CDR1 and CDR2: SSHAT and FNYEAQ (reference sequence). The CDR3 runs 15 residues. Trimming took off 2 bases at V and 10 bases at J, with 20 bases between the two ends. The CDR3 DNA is TGTGCCAGCAGCTTAAATTCAGGGGTAGGGAACCGCCAGTACTTC. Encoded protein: CASSLNSGVGNRQYF.

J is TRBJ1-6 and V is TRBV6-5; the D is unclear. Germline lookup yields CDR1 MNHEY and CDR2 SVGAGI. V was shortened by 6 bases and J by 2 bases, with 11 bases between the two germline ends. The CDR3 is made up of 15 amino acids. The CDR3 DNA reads TGTGCCAGCAGCCCCTCTTCTACCTATAATTCACCCCTCCACTTT. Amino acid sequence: CASSPSSTYNSPLHF.

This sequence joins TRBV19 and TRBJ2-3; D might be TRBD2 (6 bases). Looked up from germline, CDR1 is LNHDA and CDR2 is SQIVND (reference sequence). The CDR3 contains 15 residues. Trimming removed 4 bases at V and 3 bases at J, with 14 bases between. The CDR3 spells CASSTPAGITDTQYF. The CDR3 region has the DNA TGTGCCAGTAGTACTCCTGCGGGGATAACAGATACGCAGTATTTT.

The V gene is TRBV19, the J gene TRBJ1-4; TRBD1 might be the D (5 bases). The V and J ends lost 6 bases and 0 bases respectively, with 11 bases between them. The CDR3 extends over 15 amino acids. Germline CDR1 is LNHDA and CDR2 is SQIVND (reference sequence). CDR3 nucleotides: TGTGCCAGTAGCCAGACAGATGCAACTAATGAAAAACTGTTTTTT. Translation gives CASSQTDATNEKLFF.

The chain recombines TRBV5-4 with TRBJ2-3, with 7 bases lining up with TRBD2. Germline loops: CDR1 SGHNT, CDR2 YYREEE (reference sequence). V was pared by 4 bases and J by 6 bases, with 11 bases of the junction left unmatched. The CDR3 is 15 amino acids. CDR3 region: CASSLRLGEGDTQYF. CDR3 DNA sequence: TGTGCCAGCAGCCTACGTTTGGGGGAGGGGGATACGCAGTATTTT. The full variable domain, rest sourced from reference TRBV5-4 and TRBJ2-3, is ETGVTQSPTHLIKTRGQQVTLRCSSQSGHNTVSWYQQALGQGPQFIFQYYREEENGRGNFPPRFSGLQFPNYSSELNVNALELDDSALYLCASSLRLGEGDTQYFGPGTRLTVL.

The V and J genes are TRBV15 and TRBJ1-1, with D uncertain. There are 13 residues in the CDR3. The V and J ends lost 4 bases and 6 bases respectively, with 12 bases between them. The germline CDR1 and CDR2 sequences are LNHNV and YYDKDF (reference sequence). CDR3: CATSTRGGSEAFF. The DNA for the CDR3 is TGTGCCACCAGCACTCGCGGAGGCTCTGAAGCTTTCTTT.

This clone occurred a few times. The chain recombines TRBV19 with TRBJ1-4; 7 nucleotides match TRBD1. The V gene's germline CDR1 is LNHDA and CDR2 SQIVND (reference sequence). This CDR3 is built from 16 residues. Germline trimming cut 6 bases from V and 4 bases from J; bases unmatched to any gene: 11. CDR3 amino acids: CASRTPWAGGNEKLFF. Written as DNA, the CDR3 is TGTGCCAGTAGAACCCCGTGGGCAGGGGGTAATGAAAAACTGTTTTTT.

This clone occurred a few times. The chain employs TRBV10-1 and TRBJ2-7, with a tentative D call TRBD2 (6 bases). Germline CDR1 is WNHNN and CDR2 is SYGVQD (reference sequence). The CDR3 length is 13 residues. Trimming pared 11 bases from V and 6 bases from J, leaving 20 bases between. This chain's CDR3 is CASQIGPGGEQYF. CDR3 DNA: TGCGCCTCCCAGATCGGGCCCGGGGGCGAGCAGTACTTC.

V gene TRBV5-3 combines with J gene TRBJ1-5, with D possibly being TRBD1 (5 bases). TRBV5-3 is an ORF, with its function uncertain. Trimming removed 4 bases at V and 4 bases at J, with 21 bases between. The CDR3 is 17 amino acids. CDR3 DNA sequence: TGTGCCAGAAGCCAAACAAACACGACAGAGCTGAATCAGCCCCAGCATTTT. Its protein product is CARSQTNTTELNQPQHF.

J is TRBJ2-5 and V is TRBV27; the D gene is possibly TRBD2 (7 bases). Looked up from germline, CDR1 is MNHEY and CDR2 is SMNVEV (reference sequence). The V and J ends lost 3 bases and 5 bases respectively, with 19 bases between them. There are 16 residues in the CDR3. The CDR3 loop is CASSFAPGGGRETQYF. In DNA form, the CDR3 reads TGTGCCAGCAGTTTTGCTCCGGGGGGCGGAAGGGAGACCCAGTACTTC.

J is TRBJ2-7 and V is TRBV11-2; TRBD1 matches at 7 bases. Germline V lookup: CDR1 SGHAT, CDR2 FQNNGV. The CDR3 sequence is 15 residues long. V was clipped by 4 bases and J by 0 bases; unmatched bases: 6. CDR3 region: CASSYPGQHSYEQYF. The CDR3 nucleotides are TGTGCCAGCAGCTATCCGGGACAGCACTCCTACGAGCAGTACTTC. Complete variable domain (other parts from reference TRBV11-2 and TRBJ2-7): EAGVAQSPRYKIIEKRQSVAFWCNPISGHATLYWYQQILGQGPKLLIQFQNNGVVDDSQLPKDRFSAERLKGVDSTLKIQPAKLEDSAVYLCASSYPGQHSYEQYFGPGTRLTVT.

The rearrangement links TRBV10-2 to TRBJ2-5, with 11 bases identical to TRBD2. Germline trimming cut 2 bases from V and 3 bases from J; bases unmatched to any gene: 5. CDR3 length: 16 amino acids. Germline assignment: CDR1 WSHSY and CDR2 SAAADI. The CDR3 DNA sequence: TGCGCCAGCAGTGAGCCACTAGCGGGAGCAGAAGAGACCCAGTACTTC. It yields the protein CASSEPLAGAEETQYF.

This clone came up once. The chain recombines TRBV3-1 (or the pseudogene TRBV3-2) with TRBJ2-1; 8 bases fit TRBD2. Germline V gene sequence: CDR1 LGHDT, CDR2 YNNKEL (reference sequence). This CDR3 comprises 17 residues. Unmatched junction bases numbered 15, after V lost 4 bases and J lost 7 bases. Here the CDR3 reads CASSLPLGRGGLNEQFF. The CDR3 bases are TGTGCCAGCAGCCTACCATTGGGTCGGGGGGGCCTTAATGAGCAGTTCTTC.

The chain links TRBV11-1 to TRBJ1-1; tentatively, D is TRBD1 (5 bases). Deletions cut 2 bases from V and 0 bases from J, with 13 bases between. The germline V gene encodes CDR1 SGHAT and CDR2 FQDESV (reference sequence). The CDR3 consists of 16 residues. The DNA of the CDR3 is TGTGCCAGCAGCTTACGGGCGGGGGTCTTGAACACTGAAGCTTTCTTT. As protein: CASSLRAGVLNTEAFF.

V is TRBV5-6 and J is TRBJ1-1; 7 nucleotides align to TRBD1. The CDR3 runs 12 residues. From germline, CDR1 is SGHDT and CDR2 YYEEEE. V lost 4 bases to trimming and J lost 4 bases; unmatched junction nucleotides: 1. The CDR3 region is CASSPGGTEAFF. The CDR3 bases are TGTGCCAGCAGCCCAGGGGGCACTGAAGCTTTCTTT.

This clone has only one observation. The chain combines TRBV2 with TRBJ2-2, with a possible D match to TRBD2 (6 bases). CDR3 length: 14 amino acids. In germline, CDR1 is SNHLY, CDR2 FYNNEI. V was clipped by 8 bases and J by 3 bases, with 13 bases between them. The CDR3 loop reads CASFQGGYTGELFF. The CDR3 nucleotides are TGTGCCAGCTTCCAGGGAGGATACACCGGGGAGCTGTTTTTT. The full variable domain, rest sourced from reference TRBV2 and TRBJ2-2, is EPEVTQTPSHQVTQMGQEVILRCVPISNHLYFYWYRQILGQKVEFLVSFYNNEISEKSEIFDDQFSVERPDGSNFTLKIRSTKLEDSAMYFCASFQGGYTGELFFGEGSRLTVL.

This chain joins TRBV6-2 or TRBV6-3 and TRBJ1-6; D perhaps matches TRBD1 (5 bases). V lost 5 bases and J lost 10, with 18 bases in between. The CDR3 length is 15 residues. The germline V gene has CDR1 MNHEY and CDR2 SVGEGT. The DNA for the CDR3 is TGTGCCAGCAGTAAACCCCGAGGGCGGGGGTCACCCCTCCACTTT. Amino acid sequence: CASSKPRGRGSPLHF.

The CDR3, as DNA: TGTGCCAGCAGCAGGACAGCCACCGGGGAGCTGTTTTTT. Translation gives CASSRTATGELFF. The V gene is TRBV12-3 or TRBV12-4, the J gene TRBJ2-2, with a tentative D call TRBD1 (6 bases). The CDR3 spans 13 residues. V lost 6 bases and J lost 4, with 9 bases in between.